This T cell receptor beta chain stems from a study of beta chain features in type 1 diabetes. Study-level findings and limits: cDNA-based reads could over-represent cells with high TCR expression. Type 1 diabetes patients had VDJ junctions that carried fewer insertions and more deletions. Shortening that was moderate but significant affected the TCRB CDR3s of Type 1 diabetes patients in all four CD4+ subsets.

Germline CDR1 and CDR2: SGHTA and FQGNSA. The V and J ends lost 2 bases and 1 base respectively, with 8 bases between them. The CDR3 extends over 14 amino acids. The entirety of the isolated RNA underwent reverse transcription, so expressed TCRB transcripts were sequenced. Read counts averaged around 3.5 million for samples of naive, central memory and regulatory T cells. The protocol was immunoSEQ multiplex PCR, while the TCRdb copy is restricted to in-frame clones and leaves out a portion. The table shows about 190,000 clones, with around 7.9% occurring only once. A note on this clone: Antigen: not known.

The clonotype comes from a man aged 18 to 35 with type 1 diabetes. Sequenced sample: central memory CD4+ T cells from blood. The J gene is TRBJ2-5, the V gene TRBV7-2; the D gene is possibly TRBD2 (5 bases). The CDR3 sequence: CASSLSGSQETQYF. The CDR3 nucleotides are TGTGCCAGCAGCTTATCGGGGAGCCAAGAGACCCAGTACTTC.